The 26 T cell receptor beta chains below were found in one sample sequenced in a study of blood T cell repertoires in COVID-19. Libraries were prepared by immunoSEQ multiplex PCR; TCRdb keeps only in-frame clonotypes and omits some of them. The table lists about half a million clones, 80% to 90% of them singletons. Material for sequencing was peripheral blood. The receptors stem from a human donor in a cohort sampled during active COVID-19.

This chain links TRBV5-6 with TRBJ2-1; 9 bases align to TRBD2. V was pared by 2 bases and J by 5 bases, with 14 bases of the junction left unmatched. The CDR3 loop spans 18 amino acids. Germline CDR1 SGHDT, CDR2 YYEEEE. The CDR3 DNA reads TGTGCCAGCAGCTTCCTTCCTAGCGGGATGGGGCGAAACAATGAGCAGTTCTTC. Its protein is CASSFLPSGMGRNNEQFF.

V usage is TRBV7-8 and J usage is TRBJ2-3, with TRBD2 identical over 7 bases. Trimming took 3 bases from V and 0 from J; bases not matched to a gene: 3. Germline assignment: CDR1 SGHVS and CDR2 FQNEAQ. The CDR3 consists of 15 residues. CDR3 residues: CASSLASGSTDTQYF. In nucleotides, the CDR3 is TGTGCCAGCAGCTTGGCTAGCGGTAGCACAGATACGCAGTATTTT.

This rearrangement joins TRBV19 to TRBJ2-7, with D perhaps matching TRBD1 (6 bases). CDR1 is LNHDA and CDR2 is SQIVND in the germline V gene (reference sequence). This CDR3 region has 12 residues. Trimming stripped 5 bases from V and 4 bases from J, with 9 bases between. CDR3 residues: CASSSQGYEQYF. The DNA for the CDR3 is TGTGCCAGTAGTTCACAGGGATACGAGCAGTACTTC.

J is TRBJ1-5 and V is TRBV24-1, with D uncertain. Germline CDR1 reads KGHDR; CDR2 reads SFDVKD. The CDR3 spans 14 residues. The germline V and J ends were trimmed by 3 bases and 5 bases, with 10 bases remaining between them. This chain's CDR3 is CATSDPATYQPQHF. CDR3 sequence (DNA): TGTGCCACCAGTGATCCCGCTACCTATCAGCCCCAGCATTTT.

This chain links TRBV7-2 with TRBJ2-1; D remains unclear. The CDR3 runs to 13 residues. The V end lost 2 bases, the J end lost 6 bases, and 8 bases lay between the germline ends. Germline CDR1 reads SGHTA; CDR2 reads FQGNSA. CDR3: CASSLIASNEQFF. CDR3 in DNA: TGTGCCAGCAGCTTAATAGCTTCCAATGAGCAGTTCTTC.

This clone was recorded once. V is TRBV5-4 and J is TRBJ1-4, with TRBD1 matching 10 bases. Germline lookup yields CDR1 SGHNT and CDR2 YYREEE (reference sequence). Germline trimming cut 3 bases from V and 8 bases from J; bases unmatched to any gene: 7. The CDR3 is 15 residues long. CDR3 sequence reads: CASSYGQGGVEKLFF. DNA of the CDR3: TGTGCCAGCAGCTACGGACAGGGGGGTGTGGAAAAACTGTTTTTT.

This chain uses TRBV25-1 with TRBJ2-5; 7 bases line up with TRBD2. Germline V CDR1 and CDR2: MGHDK, SYGVNS. This CDR3 is 15 amino acids long. V was pared by 5 bases and J by 5 bases, with 11 bases of the junction left unmatched. Written as DNA, the CDR3 is TGTGCCAGCAGTCCGGGGCGGGAGTTGGTGGAGACCCAGTACTTC. It is translated as CASSPGRELVETQYF. Complete variable domain (other parts from reference TRBV25-1 and TRBJ2-5): EADIYQTPRYLVIGTGKKITLECSQTMGHDKMYWYQQDPGMELHLIHYSYGVNSTEKGDLSSESTVSRIRTEHFPLTLESARPSHTSQYLCASSPGRELVETQYFGPGTRLLVL.

The gene calls are TRBV29-1 and TRBJ2-7; TRBD1 matches at 7 bases. The CDR3 runs 12 residues. Trimming cost V 6 bases and J 3 bases; bases outside gene matches: 5. CDR1 and CDR2 from the germline V gene are SQVTM and ANQGSEA. CDR3 sequence (DNA): TGCAGCGTGAAAACAGGGGTCTACGAGCAGTACTTC. Translating it yields CSVKTGVYEQYF.

A remark on this clone: A junction boundary mismatches the germline segment, possibly from a read error. The CDR3 DNA reads as TGTGCCAGCAGGGGATCAGGGATGGCCGACTTC. Protein product: CASRGSGMADF. J is TRBJ2-5 and V is TRBV28, with a tentative D call TRBD1 (5 bases). There are 11 residues in the CDR3. Germline-derived CDR1 and CDR2 are MDHEN and SYDVKM.

Turning to this clone: Within the sample, other DNA sequences also encode this same CDR3. The V call is TRBV6-6, the J call TRBJ2-5; D might be TRBD2 (7 bases). The CDR3 has 13 residues. Germline V gene data show CDR1 as MNHNY and CDR2 as SVGAGI (reference sequence). V dropped 2 bases and J dropped 4 bases, with 8 bases sitting between them. The CDR3 DNA reads as TGTGCCAGCAGTTACAGGGGGGGAGAGACCCAGTACTTC. Protein product: CASSYRGGETQYF.

The rearrangement joins TRBV2 to TRBJ1-2; 7 bases align to TRBD1. The CDR3 is 14 amino acids. Losses at the gene ends were 3 bases for V and 2 bases for J; bases not matched to a gene: 3. From germline, CDR1 is SNHLY and CDR2 FYNNEI. As DNA, the CDR3 is TGTGCCAGCAGTGAGGGACAGTTGAACTATGGCTACACCTTC. It encodes CASSEGQLNYGYTF.

The chain combines TRBV5-4 with TRBJ2-3; TRBD2 might be the D (6 bases). The CDR3 is 14 residues long. V gave up 0 bases and J gave up 8 bases, with 13 bases separating them. From germline, CDR1 is SGHNT and CDR2 YYREEE (reference sequence). This CDR3 is CASSLDGSGVTQYF. In DNA form, the CDR3 reads TGTGCCAGCAGCTTGGACGGGAGTGGGGTTACGCAGTATTTT.

CDR3 region: CASSIPGKRELTIQETQYF. The CDR3 nucleotides read TGTGCCAGTAGTATCCCGGGGAAGCGGGAACTGACTATTCAAGAGACCCAGTACTTC. The V gene is TRBV19, the J gene TRBJ2-5, with 7 bases lining up with TRBD2. The germline gives CDR1 LNHDA, CDR2 SQIVND (reference sequence). CDR3 length equals 19 residues. V lost 3 bases and J lost 2; bases outside the gene matches: 18.

This rearrangement joins TRBV19 to TRBJ1-4, with a weak D call TRBD1 (5 bases). The CDR3 is 14 amino acids. CDR1 LNHDA and CDR2 SQIVND come from the germline V gene (reference sequence). The V and J ends lost 7 bases and 8 bases respectively, with 17 bases between them. The CDR3 loop is CASTGDGGYEKLFF. CDR3 nucleotides: TGTGCCAGTACTGGGGACGGGGGGTACGAAAAACTGTTTTTT.

This clone was recorded only once. The chain joins TRBV29-1 to TRBJ2-7, with D uncertain. The length of the CDR3 is 13 residues. CDR1 is SQVTM and CDR2 is ANQGSEA in the germline V gene. With 4 bases removed from V and 0 bases from J, the gap between germline ends came to 10 bases. CDR3 sequence: CSVADGSSYEQYF. The DNA for the CDR3 is TGCAGCGTTGCTGATGGCAGCTCCTACGAGCAGTACTTC.

The rearrangement links TRBV2 to TRBJ1-5, with 12 bases matching TRBD1. Per germline, CDR1 SNHLY and CDR2 FYNNEI. With 5 bases clipped from V and 5 bases from J, the junction kept 4 bases outside the gene matches. The CDR3 consists of 15 residues. The CDR3 here is CASSWDRGLDQPQHF. The CDR3 DNA sequence: TGTGCCAGCAGTTGGGACAGGGGGCTGGATCAGCCCCAGCATTTT.

This sequence joins TRBV30 and TRBJ2-3, with a possible D match to TRBD2 (5 bases). The CDR3 consists of 15 residues. Germline CDR1 GTSNPN, CDR2 SVGIG (reference sequence). Between the trimmed V and J ends, which lost 2 bases and 1 base, there was a span of 13 bases. The CDR3 DNA is TGTGCCTGGAGTCCGAGGGCGCTTGGCACAGATACGCAGTATTTT. Translating it yields CAWSPRALGTDTQYF.

The V call is TRBV9, the J call TRBJ2-2; TRBD2 matches 8 bases. Germline V gene sequence: CDR1 SGDLS, CDR2 YYNGEE. The V segment lost 4 bases and the J segment 3 bases; nucleotides outside the gene matches: 8. The CDR3 has 16 amino acids. The CDR3 region has the DNA TGTGCCAGCAGCCCTAGACGGGGGGGCGACACCGGGGAGCTGTTTTTT. Protein product: CASSPRRGGDTGELFF.

This chain joins TRBV19 and TRBJ1-2, with TRBD1 matching 8 bases. The CDR3 has 15 amino acids. Germline V gene sequence: CDR1 LNHDA, CDR2 SQIVND (reference sequence). Unmatched junction bases numbered 11, after V lost 11 bases and J lost 0 bases. The CDR3 DNA reads TGTGCCGGTTCTGTCACAGGGGGAGCTAACTATGGCTACACCTTC. Translation: CAGSVTGGANYGYTF.

This chain connects TRBV5-8 to TRBJ1-5; the D gene is possibly TRBD1 (5 bases). The length of the CDR3 is 17 residues. The V and J ends lost 4 bases and 1 base respectively, with 18 bases between them. The germline CDR1 and CDR2 sequences are SGHTS and YDEGEE. In DNA form, the CDR3 reads TGTGCCAGCAGCCTGGGGGGGGTGATCCAAAGCAATCAGCCCCAGCATTTT. It is translated as CASSLGGVIQSNQPQHF.

This chain links TRBV12-3 or TRBV12-4 with TRBJ2-3, with 7 bases matching TRBD2. Germline trimming cut 3 bases from V and 6 bases from J; bases unmatched to any gene: 3. The CDR3 is made up of 13 amino acids. The CDR3 sequence is CASSFVGGDTQYF. CDR3 nucleotides: TGTGCCAGCAGTTTTGTCGGGGGGGATACGCAGTATTTT.

The chain uses TRBV9 and TRBJ1-1; D ambiguous. V was cut by 0 bases and J by 4 bases, with 7 bases left in between. There are 13 residues in the CDR3. Germline CDR1 reads SGDLS; CDR2 reads YYNGEE. As DNA, the CDR3 is TGTGCCAGCAGCGTAGTCAGCGGCACTGAAGCTTTCTTT. Encoded protein: CASSVVSGTEAFF.

This clone was detected a few times. The chain carries TRBV28 and TRBJ1-5; D perhaps matches TRBD1 (6 bases). Germline CDR1 MDHEN, CDR2 SYDVKM. This CDR3 region has 13 residues. Trimming pared 6 bases from V and 9 bases from J, leaving 15 bases between. This CDR3 reads CASRLQGGRPQHF. CDR3 DNA: TGTGCCAGCAGACTACAGGGAGGGCGGCCCCAGCATTTT.

CDR3 DNA: TGTGCCATCAGTGACCCGACAGGGGCAGGGGAGACCCAGTACTTC. Its translation: CAISDPTGAGETQYF. The rearrangement uses TRBV10-3 and TRBJ2-5, with TRBD1 matching 8 bases. Germline V CDR1 and CDR2: ENHRY, SYGVKD. CDR3 length equals 15 residues. J was trimmed by 5 bases and V by 3 bases; bases with no gene match: 8.

For the CDR3, the DNA is TGTGCCAGCAGCCTCCAACCGGGACAAGGACCAACTAATGAAAAACTGTTTTTT. Protein product: CASSLQPGQGPTNEKLFF. J is TRBJ1-4 and V is TRBV7-3, with TRBD1 as a possible D gene (6 bases). Trimming took 5 bases from V and 0 from J, leaving 19 bases between them. CDR3 length: 18 residues. Germline V CDR1 and CDR2: SGHTA, FQGTGA.

This sequence joins TRBV30 and TRBJ2-3; weak D call: TRBD2 (6 bases). Germline V gene data show CDR1 as GTSNPN and CDR2 as SVGIG (reference sequence). This CDR3 contains 16 residues. V gave up 0 bases and J gave up 9 bases, with 22 bases separating them. The CDR3 here is CAWSVTIIPAGRTQYF. CDR3 sequence (DNA): TGTGCCTGGAGTGTAACTATAATTCCCGCTGGGAGGACGCAGTATTTT.